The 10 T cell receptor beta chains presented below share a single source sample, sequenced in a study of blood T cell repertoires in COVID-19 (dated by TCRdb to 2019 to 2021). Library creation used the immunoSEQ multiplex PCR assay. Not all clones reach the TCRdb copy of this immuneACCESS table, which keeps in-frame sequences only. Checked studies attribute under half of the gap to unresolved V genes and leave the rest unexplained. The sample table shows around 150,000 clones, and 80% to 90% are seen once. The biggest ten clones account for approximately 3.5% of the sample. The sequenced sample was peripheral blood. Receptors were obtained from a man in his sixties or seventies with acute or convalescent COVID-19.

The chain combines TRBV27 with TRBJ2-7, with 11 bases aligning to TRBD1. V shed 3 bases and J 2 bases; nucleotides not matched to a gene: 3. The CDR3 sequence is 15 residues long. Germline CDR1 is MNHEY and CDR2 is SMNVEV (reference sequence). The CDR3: CASSFSGQGAYEQYF. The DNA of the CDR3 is TGTGCCAGCAGTTTTTCGGGACAGGGGGCCTACGAGCAGTACTTC.

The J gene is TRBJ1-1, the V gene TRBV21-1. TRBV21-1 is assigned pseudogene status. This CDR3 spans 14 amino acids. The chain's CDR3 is CASSPYGNRTEAFF. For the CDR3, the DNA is TGTGCCAGCAGCCCCTACGGGAACCGGACTGAAGCTTTCTTT.

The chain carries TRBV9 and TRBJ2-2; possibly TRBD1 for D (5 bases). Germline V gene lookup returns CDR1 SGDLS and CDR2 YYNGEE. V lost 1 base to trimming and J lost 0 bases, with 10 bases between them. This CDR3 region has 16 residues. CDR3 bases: TGTGCCAGCAGCGTAACGCCAGGGACGAACACCGGGGAGCTGTTTTTT. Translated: CASSVTPGTNTGELFF.

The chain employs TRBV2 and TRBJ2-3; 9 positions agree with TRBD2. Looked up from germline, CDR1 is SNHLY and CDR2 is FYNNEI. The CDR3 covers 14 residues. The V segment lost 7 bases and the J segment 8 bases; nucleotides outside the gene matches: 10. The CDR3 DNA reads TGTGCCAGCAAGTTCACCGGGACTAGCTTTACGCAGTATTTT. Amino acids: CASKFTGTSFTQYF. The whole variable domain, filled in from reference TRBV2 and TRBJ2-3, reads EPEVTQTPSHQVTQMGQEVILRCVPISNHLYFYWYRQILGQKVEFLVSFYNNEISEKSEIFDDQFSVERPDGSNFTLKIRSTKLEDSAMYFCASKFTGTSFTQYFGPGTRLTVL.

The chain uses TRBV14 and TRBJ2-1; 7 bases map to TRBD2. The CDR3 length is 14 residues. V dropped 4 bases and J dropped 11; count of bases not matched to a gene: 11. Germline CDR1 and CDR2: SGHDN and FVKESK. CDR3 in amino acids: CASSRIHTSAQQFF. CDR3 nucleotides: TGTGCCAGCAGCCGCATACACACTAGCGCACAGCAGTTCTTC.

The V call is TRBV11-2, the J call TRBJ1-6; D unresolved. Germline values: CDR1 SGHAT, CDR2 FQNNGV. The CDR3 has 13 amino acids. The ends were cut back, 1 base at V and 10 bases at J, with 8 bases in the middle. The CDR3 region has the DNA TGTGCCAGCAGCTTAGCGAGGAGATCACCCCTCCACTTT. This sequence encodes CASSLARRSPLHF.

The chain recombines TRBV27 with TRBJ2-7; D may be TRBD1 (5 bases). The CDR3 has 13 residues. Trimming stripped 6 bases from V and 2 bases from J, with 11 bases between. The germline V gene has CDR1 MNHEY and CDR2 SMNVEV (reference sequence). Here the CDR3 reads CASSKGQTYEQYF. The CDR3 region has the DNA TGTGCCAGCAGCAAGGGGCAGACCTACGAGCAGTACTTC.

The CDR3 nucleotides are TGTGCCAGCAGTTTAAAACAGGGTTTGGGGAATCAGCCCCAGCATTTT. Protein: CASSLKQGLGNQPQHF. The chain employs TRBV27 and TRBJ1-5; TRBD1 is a possible D gene (6 bases). The CDR3 runs 16 residues. The germline gives CDR1 MNHEY, CDR2 SMNVEV (reference sequence). Trimming left V 2 bases short and J 4 bases short, with 15 bases between.

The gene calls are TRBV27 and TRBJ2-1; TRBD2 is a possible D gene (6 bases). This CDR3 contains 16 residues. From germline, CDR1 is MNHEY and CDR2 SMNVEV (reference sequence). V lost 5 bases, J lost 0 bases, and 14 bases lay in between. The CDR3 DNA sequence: TGTGCCAGCAGTCCGGGACTCCTTAGCTCCTACAATGAGCAGTTCTTC. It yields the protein CASSPGLLSSYNEQFF.

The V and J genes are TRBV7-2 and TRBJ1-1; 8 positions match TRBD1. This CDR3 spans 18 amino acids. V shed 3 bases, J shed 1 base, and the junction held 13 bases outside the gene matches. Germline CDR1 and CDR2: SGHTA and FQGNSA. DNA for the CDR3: TGTGCCAGCAGCTTCCCTAGAGGACAGGGAGACTCGAACACTGAAGCTTTCTTT. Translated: CASSFPRGQGDSNTEAFF.